These 9 T cell receptor beta chains share one sample of origin, sequenced in a study of prognosis after radiotherapy for stage I lung cancer (dated by TCRdb to about 2021). The sequencer listed for this sample is Illumina HiSeq 3000. The TCR beta CDR3 region was amplified from genomic DNA by two rounds of multiplex PCR. In the first PCR round, primers specific to each TRBV and TRBJ gene were used, and the primer sequences were filed in Chinese patent CN105087789A. Using fastp at Q25 and MiXCR, TCRdb reprocessed the public reads and kept productive beta chains. Duplicate CDR3 protein sequences are folded into a single record with the most common DNA and genes. The sample table records under 30,000 distinct CDR3 sequences; 31% of these occur just once. Of the sample, about 12% is held by the ten largest clones. Specimen: PBMCs, collected before or after stereotactic body radiation therapy (not recorded which). The receptors derive from a donor over 45 with non-small cell lung cancer.

By proportion, this clonotype is medium-sized. This chain uses TRBV6-1 with TRBJ2-2, with 8 bases identical to TRBD1. Germline assignment: CDR1 MNHNS and CDR2 SASEGT. V dropped 9 bases and J dropped 3; count of bases not matched to a gene: 6. The CDR3 extends over 14 amino acids. In nucleotides, the CDR3 is TGTGCCAGTCGGACAGGGCTGGACACCGGGGAGCTGTTTTTT. It specifies CASRTGLDTGELFF.

This clonotype appeared many times. The V and J genes are TRBV5-6 and TRBJ1-5; D is unresolved. CDR1 is SGHDT, CDR2 YYEEEE, per germline. The CDR3 is made up of 15 amino acids. V was shortened by 1 base and J by 0 bases, with 8 bases between the two germline ends. The CDR3 loop reads CASSLSPYSNQPQHF. CDR3 DNA: TGTGCCAGCAGCTTGTCCCCGTATAGCAATCAGCCCCAGCATTTT.

This clonotype was recorded at least ten times. The chain uses TRBV25-1 and TRBJ1-1, with 8 bases fitting TRBD1. The CDR3 covers 18 residues. The ends lost 4 bases at V and 5 bases at J; junction bases unmatched: 18. Germline values: CDR1 MGHDK, CDR2 SYGVNS. DNA of the CDR3: TGTGCCAGCAGTGGCCTCCCAGGGACCCAGGGGGCGATTACTGAAGCTTTCTTT. It codes for CASSGLPGTQGAITEAFF.

Many counts were recorded for this clonotype. The junction departs from germline at one end; a sequencing error may be responsible. The chain is built from TRBV28 and TRBJ2-2; D might be TRBD1 or TRBD2, each matching 5 bases. The CDR3 extends over 13 amino acids. Germline V gene data show CDR1 as MDHEN and CDR2 as SYDVKM. The CDR3 bases are TGTGCCAGCACAGGGACGAACGCCGGGGAGCTGTTTTTT. Amino acid sequence: CASTGTNAGELFF.

Many counts were recorded for this clonotype. Relative to the germline gene, one junction end is altered; a read error may explain this. The genes are TRBV19 and TRBJ2-7; no reliable D call. The CDR3 sequence is 8 residues long. The germline V gene has CDR1 LNHDA and CDR2 SQIVND (reference sequence). The CDR3 region is CGPYEQYF. The CDR3, as DNA: TGCGGCCCCTACGAGCAGTACTTC.

The sample holds many counts of this clonotype. This sequence joins TRBV6-1 and TRBJ2-7, with D possibly being TRBD1 (5 bases). The CDR3 runs 14 residues. CDR1 and CDR2 from the germline V gene are MNHNS and SASEGT. The V and J ends lost 6 bases and 3 bases respectively, with 15 bases between them. DNA of the CDR3: TGTGCCAGCAGCCGCATAGGGGAAAACTACGAGCAGTACTTC. It translates to CASSRIGENYEQYF.

Of note for this clonotype: The junction departs from the called germline gene at one end, perhaps through a read error. The CDR3, as DNA: TGTGCCAACAGCCGATCGGGACAGCTTCAGCAGTACTTC. As protein: CANSRSGQLQQYF. The chain links TRBV7-9 to TRBJ2-7, with TRBD1 identical over 7 bases. The length of the CDR3 is 13 residues. Germline CDR1 SEHNR, CDR2 FQNEAQ (reference sequence).

This clonotype was counted ten times or more. V usage is TRBV30 and J usage is TRBJ1-5; a weak D match, TRBD1 (6 bases). Trimming took 2 bases from V and 5 from J, leaving 10 bases between them. The CDR3 covers 13 residues. The germline CDR1 and CDR2 sequences are GTSNPN and SVGIG (reference sequence). For the CDR3, the DNA is TGTGCCTGGAGTTCTGAGGGGGATCAGCCCCAGCATTTT. As protein: CAWSSEGDQPQHF.

A word on this clonotype: The germline gene is not matched at one end of the junction; a read error may be the cause. The CDR3: CASSLWAVPGTYTQYF. The CDR3 nucleotides are TGTGCCAGCAGCTTATGGGCGGTTCCGGGCACATATACGCAGTATTTT. The chain recombines TRBV11-2 with TRBJ2-3; no clear D gene. The CDR3 covers 16 residues. Germline values: CDR1 SGHAT, CDR2 FQNNGV.